These 3 T cell receptor beta chains were sequenced from one sample in a study of Graves' ophthalmopathy and Graves' hyperthyroidism. Amplified material comprised TCR beta CDR3 regions derived from RNA transcripts. Second-round multiplex PCR followed a first-round RT-PCR using HTBI primers. A single record per CDR3 protein comes from TCRdb applying MiXCR to the multiplex PCR reads. The profile shows 300,000 or so distinct CDR3 sequences, around a sixth of them singletons. The sequenced sample consisted of peripheral blood. The receptors here all came from an adult man with Graves' ophthalmopathy.

This clonotype was observed many times. J is TRBJ2-7 and V is TRBV6-2 or TRBV6-3; TRBD1 aligns across 7 bases. Unmatched junction bases numbered 9, after V lost 7 bases and J lost 0 bases. Germline values: CDR1 MNHEY, CDR2 SVGEGT. This CDR3 contains 15 residues. Written as DNA, the CDR3 is TGTGCCAGCAAAGAAGGGGGCGACAGCTCCTACGAGCAGTACTTC. Its translation: CASKEGGDSSYEQYF.

This clonotype was counted ten times or more. The CDR3 nucleotides are TGTGCCAGCAGCCCAGACAGGTGGAACACCGGGGAGCTGTTTTTT. As protein: CASSPDRWNTGELFF. The rearrangement uses TRBV11-2 and TRBJ2-2; possibly TRBD1 for D (6 bases). CDR3 length: 15 amino acids. V lost 5 bases, J lost 1 base, and 11 bases lay in between. CDR1 SGHAT and CDR2 FQNNGV come from the germline V gene.

At least ten counts were recorded for this clonotype. This chain joins TRBV7-9 and TRBJ2-7; TRBD1 matches 12 bases. CDR3 length: 15 residues. Germline CDR1 is SEHNR and CDR2 is FQNEAQ (reference sequence). J was trimmed by 4 bases and V by 5 bases; bases with no gene match: 6. The CDR3 loop is CASSKSGQGAYEQYF. The CDR3 DNA reads TGTGCCAGCAGCAAATCGGGACAGGGGGCTTACGAGCAGTACTTC. The full variable domain, its missing parts supplied by reference TRBV7-9 and TRBJ2-7, is DTGVSQNPRHKITKRGQNVTFRCDPISEHNRLYWYRQTLGQGPEFLTYFQNEAQLEKSRLLSDRFSAERPKGSFSTLEIQRTEQGDSAMYLCASSKSGQGAYEQYFGPGTRLTVT.